Below, 12 T cell receptor beta chains from the same sample are listed, as sequenced in a study of T-cell reconstitution after alpha-beta-depleted transplantation in children. Unique molecular identifiers featured in how the TCRbeta library was prepared. TCRdb reprocessed the PCR reads with MiXCR, giving one entry per CDR3 protein. Found here are 15,000 to 20,000 distinct CDR3 sequences, approximately 5.1% of them singletons; the top ten hold just under 7%. Sequencing used PBMCs, obtained before TCRalphabeta/CD19-depleted stem cell transplant. These TCRs come from a boy aged 5 to 17 with acute lymphoblastic leukemia, due to receive a stem cell transplant.

By its share, this clonotype is medium-sized (0.01 to 0.1%). The chain recombines TRBV7-2 with TRBJ2-1; TRBD1 matches 7 bases. The CDR3 has 16 amino acids. In germline, CDR1 is SGHTA, CDR2 FQGNSA. The ends lost 4 bases at V and 5 bases at J; junction bases unmatched: 11. CDR3 DNA sequence: TGTGCCAGCAGCTACCTCCCGGGACAGAAACACAATGAGCAGTTCTTC. It specifies CASSYLPGQKHNEQFF.

This clonotype has at least ten counts. This chain connects TRBV6-5 to TRBJ1-1, with D perhaps matching TRBD1 (5 bases). The V end lost 0 bases, the J end lost 0 bases, and 20 bases lay between the germline ends. The CDR3 totals 19 residues. From germline, CDR1 is MNHEY and CDR2 SVGAGI. CDR3 DNA: TGTGCCAGCAGTTACTCCCTTCAGGCAGGGCGCTCCGTGAACACTGAAGCTTTCTTT. The encoded protein is CASSYSLQAGRSVNTEAFF.

This clonotype appeared many times. This chain uses TRBV5-4 with TRBJ2-7, with D perhaps assigned TRBD1 or TRBD2 (5 bases each). CDR1 and CDR2 from the germline V gene are SGHNT and YYREEE (reference sequence). V lost 4 bases and J 0 bases, leaving 11 bases between the germline ends. This CDR3 spans 14 amino acids. As DNA, the CDR3 is TGTGCCAGCAGCGCCCGGGACGGCTCCTACGAGCAGTACTTC. Amino acids: CASSARDGSYEQYF.

This clonotype was counted at least ten times. The rearrangement links TRBV5-1 to TRBJ2-3; D perhaps matches TRBD1 (6 bases). The CDR3 totals 15 residues. From germline, CDR1 is SGHRS and CDR2 YFSETQ. V gave up 2 bases and J gave up 0 bases, with 10 bases separating them. CDR3 sequence: CASSFRDTSTDTQYF. The CDR3 DNA reads TGCGCCAGCAGCTTTAGGGACACTAGCACAGATACGCAGTATTTT.

This clonotype has ten or more counts. J is TRBJ2-3 and V is TRBV7-2; D tentatively reads TRBD1 or TRBD2 (6 bases each). From germline, CDR1 is SGHTA and CDR2 FQGNSA. The CDR3 is 15 amino acids. Trimming left V 1 base short and J 4 bases short, with 12 bases between. As DNA, the CDR3 is TGTGCCAGCAGCTTAGGAGGGGGGCGATCAGATACGCAGTATTTT. Translated: CASSLGGGRSDTQYF.

This clonotype has ten or more counts. The rearrangement uses TRBV25-1 and TRBJ2-7; D remains ambiguous. CDR1 is MGHDK, CDR2 SYGVNS, per germline. Trimming cost V 4 bases and J 0 bases, with 7 bases left between them. This CDR3 is built from 13 residues. The chain's CDR3 is CASSAESSYEQYF. CDR3 bases: TGTGCCAGCAGTGCCGAAAGCTCCTACGAGCAGTACTTC.

This clonotype was counted ten times or more. This chain joins TRBV10-1 and TRBJ2-1; TRBD2 agrees at 7 bases. This CDR3 contains 17 residues. Germline CDR1 reads WNHNN; CDR2 reads SYGVQD (reference sequence). The J segment lost 2 bases and the V segment lost 3 bases, leaving 10 bases of the junction unmatched. The CDR3 DNA is TGCGCCAGCAGTGATCTCGTCCTAGCGGCCCCCTACAATGAGCAGTTCTTC. It encodes CASSDLVLAAPYNEQFF.

This clonotype was counted at least ten times. This chain links TRBV6-2 or TRBV6-3 with TRBJ1-4; weak D call: TRBD1 (6 bases). Per the germline V gene, CDR1 is MNHEY and CDR2 is SVGEGT. This CDR3 is built from 17 residues. V was cut by 4 bases and J by 10 bases, with 25 bases left in between. The CDR3 bases are TGTGCCAGCAGTTCCCGTGGGGGCCCGACTTCCGGAGGAAAACTGTTTTTT. Protein product: CASSSRGGPTSGGKLFF.

This clonotype was seen repeatedly, ten times or more. This chain links TRBV4-1 with TRBJ1-5, with 7 bases matching TRBD1. The CDR3 sequence is 17 residues long. V lost 1 base, J lost 1 base, and 7 bases stayed unmatched. CDR1 and CDR2 from the germline V gene are MGHRA and YSYEKL. In DNA form, the CDR3 reads TGCGCCAGCAGCCAAGCTTTACAGGGGTTCAGCAATCAGCCCCAGCATTTT. This translates into CASSQALQGFSNQPQHF.

Judged by abundance, this clonotype is medium-sized. The chain employs TRBV6-2 or TRBV6-3 and TRBJ2-1; 10 nucleotides match TRBD2. V gave up 6 bases and J gave up 4 bases; unmatched junction bases: 9. The germline V gene has CDR1 MNHEY and CDR2 SVGEGT. The length of the CDR3 is 16 residues. In nucleotides, the CDR3 is TGTGCCAGCAGAAATCCGGGACTAGCGAATTACAATGAGCAGTTCTTC. It yields the protein CASRNPGLANYNEQFF.

Points on this clonotype: Germline is not matched at one junction end, which may reflect a read error. This rearrangement joins TRBV5-4 to TRBJ2-7; 9 bases agree with TRBD1. The CDR3 totals 15 residues. Germline loops: CDR1 SGHNT, CDR2 YYREEE (reference sequence). CDR3 in DNA: TGTGCCATCAGCCCTGGGGGGACAGGGCTTTCCGAGCAGTACTTC. This sequence encodes CAISPGGTGLSEQYF.

This clonotype has ten or more counts. The chain is built from TRBV7-2 and TRBJ2-2; 11 nucleotides match TRBD2. Germline V CDR1 and CDR2: SGHTA, FQGNSA. V shed 3 bases, J shed 4 bases, and the junction held 7 bases outside the gene matches. This CDR3 contains 17 residues. Here the CDR3 reads CASSFSGGAFGTGELFF. The CDR3 nucleotides are TGTGCCAGCAGCTTTAGCGGGGGGGCCTTTGGCACCGGGGAGCTGTTTTTT. The entire variable domain, with the rest obtained from reference TRBV7-2 and TRBJ2-2, is as follows: GAGVSQSPSNKVTEKGKDVELRCDPISGHTALYWYRQSLGQGLEFLIYFQGNSAPDKSGLPSDRFSAERTGGSVSTLTIQRTQQEDSAVYLCASSFSGGAFGTGELFFGEGSRLTVL.